The next 6 T cell receptor beta chains were all read from a single sample in a study of CD8+CD57+ T cells in acquired aplastic anemia. Patients who underwent sequencing had shown CD8+CD57+ cell expansion by flow cytometry. TCR beta VDJ and CDR3 profiling used genomic DNA as template. MiXCR, applied by TCRdb to the reads, yields one record per CDR3 protein. The sample lists 80,000 or so distinct CDR3 sequences; around 70% were seen once. Sequenced sample: sorted CD4+, CD8+, or CD8+CD57+ T cells (not recorded which) from PBMCs. Receptor source: a human donor with aplastic anemia.

This clonotype was detected only once. The chain uses TRBV19 and TRBJ2-7, with a weak D call TRBD1 (5 bases). The CDR3 has 13 residues. V was cut by 1 base and J by 3 bases, with 7 bases left in between. From germline, CDR1 is LNHDA and CDR2 SQIVND (reference sequence). DNA for the CDR3: TGTGCCAGTAGTATAGCAGGGAACTACGAGCAGTACTTC. Translated: CASSIAGNYEQYF.

This clonotype occurred a few times. The rearrangement joins TRBV6-4 to TRBJ2-1, with TRBD2 identical over 7 bases. Germline loops: CDR1 MRHNA, CDR2 SNTAGT. This CDR3 has 15 amino acids. With V trimmed by 6 bases and J by 6 bases, 11 bases remained unmatched. The DNA for the CDR3 is TGTGCCAGCAGCGACGGCGGGAGCACATCCAATGAGCAGTTCTTC. Its protein product is CASSDGGSTSNEQFF.

The genes are TRBV10-3 and TRBJ1-1; D is unresolved. This CDR3 comprises 15 residues. In germline, CDR1 is ENHRY, CDR2 SYGVKD. Trimming removed 5 bases at V and 0 bases at J, with 13 bases between. In DNA, the CDR3 is TGTGCCATCAGTCGGTACGGCAACATGAACACTGAAGCTTTCTTT. Its translation is CAISRYGNMNTEAFF.

The genes are TRBV4-1 and TRBJ2-7; 11 nucleotides line up with TRBD2. CDR1 is MGHRA and CDR2 is YSYEKL in the germline V gene. This CDR3 has 18 amino acids. V was pared by 0 bases and J by 2 bases, with 9 bases of the junction left unmatched. CDR3 loop: CASSQEGGPTSGAYEQYF. Written as DNA, the CDR3 is TGCGCCAGCAGCCAAGAAGGTGGGCCGACTAGCGGGGCCTACGAGCAGTACTTC.

This chain joins TRBV15 and TRBJ1-4; unclear D gene. Germline loops: CDR1 LNHNV, CDR2 YYDKDF (reference sequence). V was pared by 8 bases and J by 5 bases, with 9 bases between. CDR3 length: 12 residues. The CDR3 DNA is TGTGCCACCGGACGGAGGAATGAAAAACTGTTTTTT. Its translation: CATGRRNEKLFF.

This chain uses TRBV2 with TRBJ2-3, with 8 bases that match TRBD1. The V gene end was trimmed by 6 bases and the J gene end by 4 bases; junction bases not matched to a gene: 3. CDR3 length: 13 residues. CDR1 is SNHLY, CDR2 FYNNEI, per germline. In nucleotides, the CDR3 is TGTGCCAGCAGAGGGACAGGCCCAGATACGCAGTATTTT. Encoded protein: CASRGTGPDTQYF.